The entry that follows covers one TCR beta chain sequence. Profiled with immunoSEQ multiplex PCR; TCRdb holds only in-frame clones, not every one. The sample lists 60,000 to 85,000 clones, 70% to 80% occurring once. The data were obtained in a study of blood T cell repertoires in COVID-19. Trimming took 3 bases from V and 2 from J; bases not matched to a gene: 12. This CDR3 region has 16 residues. The germline CDR1 and CDR2 sequences are DFQATT and SNEGSKA (reference sequence). The sequenced material came from peripheral blood. The gene calls are TRBV20-1 and TRBJ2-5; TRBD1 aligns across 7 bases. The clonotype comes from a human donor in a cohort sampled during active COVID-19. The CDR3 DNA reads as TGCAGTGCTAGTCGATTTATGGGACAGAAACAAGAGACCCAGTACTTC. It translates to CSASRFMGQKQETQYF.